This TCR beta chain was profiled in a study of vaccination effects on CD4 cells after COVID-19. Upon completion of about ten days in culture, CD4+ T cells were isolated. BNT162b2 vaccine or mRNA-1273 vaccine was given to participants in two doses. Nucleocapsid antibodies were negative in the vaccine recipients, who had never had SARS-CoV-2 infection. Profiling relied on immunoSEQ multiplex PCR, and the TCRdb table lists in-frame clones only, not all of them. The repertoire holds some 60,000 clones, with approximately 72% as singletons. The table lists this clone with a few counts. The antigen remains unidentified. The CDR3 runs to 13 residues. Germline V gene data show CDR1 as LNHNV and CDR2 as YYDKDF (reference sequence). The ends were cut back, 5 bases at V and 7 bases at J, with 12 bases in the middle.

The rearrangement joins TRBV15 to TRBJ1-5; no reliable D call. The starting material was CD4+ T cells from PBMCs cultured without peptide, obtained after COVID-19 vaccination. The receptor's source is a human donor who received a COVID-19 vaccine. This CDR3 is CATSGTGRQPQHF. The DNA for the CDR3 is TGTGCCACCAGCGGAACGGGCCGGCAGCCCCAGCATTTT.